This TCR beta chain is drawn from a study of blood T cell repertoires in COVID-19. The wider study: Collection of acute and convalescent COVID-19 samples took place in the United States, Italy and Spain. From T cells, B-cell-depleted T cells, or PBMCs came the material, which was cDNA or gDNA.

As handled by the study authors: The authors estimated nucleated cell counts from reference gene primer amplification. Profiled with immunoSEQ multiplex PCR; TCRdb holds only in-frame clones, not every one. That table is the source of V, J and clone size, and D and trimming were worked out from the DNA. Of some 66,000 clones in the sample, approximately 90% were seen once. The CDR3 is 14 amino acids. Germline CDR1 and CDR2: LNHNV and YYDKDF (reference sequence). The V end lost 3 bases, the J end lost 6 bases, and 15 bases lay between the germline ends. This chain links TRBV15 with TRBJ2-7; D perhaps matches TRBD1 (6 bases). Sequencing input: peripheral blood. The source is a human donor with active COVID-19. The donor label of this sample is uncertain. CDR3 coding DNA: TGTGCCACCAGCAGGGGAGCAGGGGTCGGCGAGCAGTACTTC. Its translation: CATSRGAGVGEQYF.